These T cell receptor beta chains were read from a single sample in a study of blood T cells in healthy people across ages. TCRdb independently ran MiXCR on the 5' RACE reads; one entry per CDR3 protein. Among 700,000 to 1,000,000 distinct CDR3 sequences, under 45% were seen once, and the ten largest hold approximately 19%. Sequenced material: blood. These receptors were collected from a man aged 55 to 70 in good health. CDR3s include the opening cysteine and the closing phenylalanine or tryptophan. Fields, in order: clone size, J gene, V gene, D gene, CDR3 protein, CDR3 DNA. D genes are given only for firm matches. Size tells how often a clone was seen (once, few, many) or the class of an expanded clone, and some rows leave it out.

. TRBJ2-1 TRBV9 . CASSPTGRGWRSVLF TGTGCCAGCAGCCCAACCGGCAGGGGATGGAGATCCGTGTTATTC
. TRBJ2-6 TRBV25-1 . CATMYTGTGANVLTF TGTGCCACCATGTATACAGGGACTGGGGCCAACGTCCTGACTTTC
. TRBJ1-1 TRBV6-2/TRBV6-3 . CASSLPMGTEAFF TGTGCCAGCAGTTTGCCTATGGGGACTGAAGCTTTCTTT
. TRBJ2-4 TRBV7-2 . CASSDRGSKNIQYF TGTGCCAGCAGCGATCGGGGTTCCAAAAACATTCAGTACTTC
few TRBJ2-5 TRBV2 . CASRNPKTQETQYF TGTGCCAGCAGGAACCCAAAAACGCAAGAGACCCAGTACTTC
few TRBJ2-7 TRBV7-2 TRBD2 CASSLQGLANYEQYF TGTGCCAGCAGCTTACAGGGACTAGCCAACTACGAGCAGTACTTC
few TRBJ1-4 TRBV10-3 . CAISDRGGNEKLFF TGTGCCATCAGTGACAGGGGTGGAAATGAAAAACTGTTTTTT
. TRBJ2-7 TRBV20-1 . CSANDGTAGSYEQYF TGCAGTGCAAACGATGGGACAGCGGGCTCCTACGAGCAGTACTTC
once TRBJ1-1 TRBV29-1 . CSVRAGMNTEAFF TGCAGCGTTAGAGCAGGGATGAACACTGAAGCTTTCTTT
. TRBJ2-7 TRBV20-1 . CSARVRSRGGEQYF TGCAGTGCTAGAGTTAGAAGCAGGGGAGGCGAGCAGTACTTC
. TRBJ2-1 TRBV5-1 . CANSLGTGSSYNEQFF TGCGCCAACAGCTTGGGAACAGGGAGCTCCTACAATGAGCAGTTCTTC
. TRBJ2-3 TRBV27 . CASSPTVGSTDTQYF TGTGCCAGCAGTCCCACCGTAGGAAGCACAGATACGCAGTATTTT
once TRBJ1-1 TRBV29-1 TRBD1 CSVPGGLGEAFF TGCAGCGTTCCAGGGGGATTGGGTGAAGCTTTCTTT